This T cell receptor (beta chain) was profiled in a study of blood T cell repertoires in COVID-19. Study as a whole: The United States, Italy and Spain were the sources of the acute and convalescent COVID-19 samples. The analysed material was cDNA or gDNA that came from T cells, B-cell-depleted T cells, or PBMCs.

Germline loops: CDR1 SNHLY, CDR2 FYNNEI. The CDR3 runs to 12 residues. V lost 9 bases and J 2 bases, leaving 10 bases between the germline ends. Profiled with immunoSEQ multiplex PCR; TCRdb holds only in-frame clones, not every one. This sample has fewer than 450,000 clones, with approximately 90% found just once. The sequence was obtained from a woman aged 18-29 years who had recovered from COVID-19. The chain carries TRBV2 and TRBJ1-1; no clear D gene. Sample: peripheral blood. The CDR3 loop reads CARGVKNTEAFF. In DNA form, the CDR3 reads TGTGCCAGGGGAGTAAAAAACACTGAAGCTTTCTTT.